This T cell receptor (beta chain) was observed in a study of blood T cell repertoires in COVID-19. Some clones are missing from TCRdb's copy, which holds only in-frame ones; the method was immunoSEQ multiplex PCR. The table has some 370,000 clones, roughly 89% seen once. Germline V gene lookup returns CDR1 LGHNA and CDR2 YSLEER. V was pared by 2 bases and J by 3 bases, with 11 bases between. The CDR3 spans 15 residues. The receptor was isolated from a man aged 18-30 years with active or convalescent COVID-19. The chain uses TRBV4-3 and TRBJ2-1; D is unclear. The sequenced sample was peripheral blood. The CDR3 reads CASSQFATGYNEQFF. The CDR3 bases are TGCGCCAGCAGCCAATTCGCGACTGGCTACAATGAGCAGTTCTTC.